The text below deals with one T cell receptor (beta chain). It has no known antigen specificity. Receptor amplification or capture employed the immunoSEQ multiplex PCR assay. For the multiplex PCR, a mixture combining 60 forward primers for TCR Vbeta segments and 13 reverse primers for TCR Jbeta segments was used. The CDR3 region of rearranged TCR beta genes was amplified from genomic DNA with a multiplex PCR assay. On the Illumina HiSeq System, the amplified TCR beta libraries were sequenced as 87-base-pair reads. The original pipeline was this. In a later analysis, some 80 million unique TCR beta chains were counted across the roughly 610 repertoires, and around 11 million of these chains were shared by at least two donors. To remove PCR and sequencing errors, raw reads were error-corrected and collapsed into unique sequences using a nearest-neighbor algorithm that merged closely related sequences. To assign V, D and J gene segments, CDR3 sequences were aligned to IMGT reference sequences. For a sequence to be retained, a match of at least six nucleotides was required to both a V gene segment and a J gene segment. Rearrangements were classified as productive when the CDR3 lacked stop codons and remained in frame with V and J, and all other rearrangements were classified as non-productive. Following IMGT convention, CDR3 was defined as the stretch from the second conserved V-encoded cysteine to the conserved J-encoded phenylalanine. Sequences without an unambiguous match to a single V gene segment were excluded from the earlier analysis of 587 of the donors. An earlier analysis of about 590 of the donors classified V segments as functional when productive rearrangements were above 56.7% and as segregating when the standard deviation between donors was above 5%. To diagnose cytomegalovirus status from the catalog of TCR beta chain sequences, a statistical classification framework was built. V and J gene assignment, in a later analysis, came from comparing TCR nucleotide sequences with IMGT/GENE-DB human TR gene sequences. Using the TCRdist pipeline, a later analysis assigned CDR3 sequences along with most-parsimonious VDJ recombination scenarios. In a later analysis, each TCR beta chain was defined by its CDR3 amino acid sequence together with its V-gene family, and reads without a unique V-gene family were excluded. A later analysis removed 592 highly shared, low-generation-probability nucleotide sequences to deal with suspected cross-contamination and a sequencing artifact. In a later analysis, a clonal expansion index for each public chain was calculated from normalized within-repertoire ranks of inferred template counts. A later analysis computed generation probabilities with a VDJ recombination model fitted to out-of-frame rearrangements, and checked the results against IGoR. In a later analysis, hypergeometric tests were used to score TCR-TCR, TCR-HLA and TCR-CMV co-occurrence, with a repertoire-size bias correction applied to TCR pairs. To estimate false discovery rates, a later analysis permuted the HLA or CMV assignments 20 times. A later analysis grouped co-occurring TCRs with DBSCAN, adding TCRdist sequence similarity when clustering within HLA-allele-positive subsets. For co-occurrence clustering, repertoires with fewer than 30,000 or more than 120,000 public chains were excluded, along with five repertoires with anomalous nucleotide sharing. TCRdb took over this immuneACCESS table, retaining in-frame rearrangements with V and J assigned. Such tables are incomplete; in checked studies, under half of the missing clones stem from an unresolved V gene, and the remainder is unexplained. Clone size and V and J calls were adopted from that table, with D and trimming inferred from the DNA. The sample table includes about 70,000 clones. The biggest ten clones account for 2% to 3% of the sample.

This sample was included in a study of cytomegalovirus exposure and HLA in healthy donors (dated by TCRdb to about 2017). Describing the broader study: In an earlier analysis of 550 to 750 of the donors, 276 Gb of sequence data and 100 million or so unique TCR beta sequences from about 179 million T cells were reported. The aim of the study was to test whether cataloging public T cell receptors could identify signatures of past pathogen exposure. To predict cytomegalovirus infection status, the study brought together high-throughput TCR immunosequencing, statistical association of individual TCRs with disease status, and machine learning. The later analysis used no new phenotypic data to find candidate immune exposures, relying instead on TCR beta sequences and their occurrence across donors. To study patterns of TCR occurrence, a later analysis re-analyzed previously published TCR beta repertoires from 550 to 800 donors and added high-resolution HLA genotyping. In a later genetic analysis, genome-wide SNP genotypes for about three fifths of the roughly 670 donors were used, and that subset was treated as a discovery cohort. Using immunosequencing, the study profiled T cell repertoires from 550 to 750 subjects and related those repertoires to cytomegalovirus serostatus. Every repertoire in the discovery cohort had been generated on one and the same sequencing platform. Along with the 666-subject first cohort, a separate validation cohort of around 110 different subjects was used. Donor age, sex, ethnicity and CMV serostatus were compiled alongside the repertoire data. Across 398 genotyped donors of the cohort, an average of about 240,000 unique TCR beta nucleotide sequences per donor were sequenced, and roughly 20% of those sequences were non-productive. Four or five DR-DQ haplotypes were treated as single units for association and clustering because of strong linkage in the cohort. HLA typing included class I and class II loci at four-digit resolution. Of the roughly 400 genotyped donors, about 84% fell in the genetic ancestry cluster associated with self-reported Caucasian donors. An earlier analysis of roughly 580 of the donors used high-throughput TCR beta sequencing to judge whether each TCR beta V gene segment behaved as functional or pseudogenic. The number of donors typed differed by locus, with about 629-640 for A, B, C, DRB1 and DQB1, roughly 550 for DQA1, 600 to 610 for DPA1, and some 440 for DPB1. An early release that covered approximately 600 HLA-typed donors contained around 330 gigabases of sequencing data and around 85 million unique TCR sequences.

Trimming costs V 0 bases and J 4 bases, and their ends lie 6 bases apart. CDR1 is given as MNHEY and CDR2 as SVGAGI, both from the germline V gene. Spanning cysteine to phenylalanine, the CDR3 consists of 13 amino acids. Only the CDR3 region is kept as DNA, spanning 39 bases read in frame from base 1. The cohort comprised more than 550 healthy bone marrow donors. At the time of sampling, every cohort member was nominally healthy, though immune exposures that went unrecorded were likely present. The donor was CMV seropositive and belonged to the group of about 290 seropositive cohort members. Every donor gave a peripheral blood sample, and the peripheral blood mononuclear cells from that sample were used for TCR beta sequencing. Genomic DNA extraction from the blood cell samples was performed with the Qiagen DNeasy Blood Extraction Kit. The paper's findings and limits, for the study overall: According to a later analysis, parvovirus B19, influenza, CMV and Epstein-Barr virus appeared linked to several top co-occurrence clusters. In a later analysis, the rate of TCR association differed among HLA loci, with DRB1 alleles having the most associated TCRs and HLA-C alleles having the fewest. In vitro tests confirmed that a few of the cytomegalovirus-associated TCR beta chains recognize cytomegalovirus antigens. The presence/absence analyses assumed that sequencing depth was roughly uniform across donors, and that assumption may not be true. Linkage disequilibrium might explain the correlated functional status among segregating V segments, but an unknown experimental factor could not be ruled out. A later genetic analysis reported fewer N-insertions in productive TCRs among donors in an Asian-associated ancestry cluster than the approximately 700-donor mean. A later analysis found that HLA-associated TCR beta chains were more clonally expanded and had lower generation probabilities than equally common non-associated chains. A further reported finding was that TCR beta sequences accurately predicted the HLA-A and HLA-B alleles for most subjects in the first cohort. In a later analysis, most CMV-associated TCR beta chains were found to appear HLA-restricted, with HLA associations seemingly driven largely by CMV exposure. Assigning TCR associations to individual alleles was difficult when HLA alleles, especially DR and DQ, strongly co-occurred. In a later analysis, around 17,000 TCR beta sequences were associated with specific HLA alleles at a false discovery rate of 0.05. CMV serostatus was the only immune exposure information available for the cohort. In both the original and validation cohorts, the classifier was reported to diagnose cytomegalovirus status with high specificity and sensitivity. The cohort was sequenced for TCR beta chains only, and without alpha or paired-chain data the features that could be detected were limited. While some public TCRs were present in many individuals, most TCR sequences turned up only very rarely across donors. Because HLA typing was missing for some donors at each locus, association tests included only the typed subset. V-gene and J-gene trimming of TCR beta chains was associated with a missense DCLRE1C variant in a later genetic analysis, and the association was replicated in an independent cohort. The authors suggested that the approach could potentially be generalized to other disease states and immunological phenotypes. In an earlier analysis of about 600 of the donors, most TCR beta V segments appeared in productive rearrangements about 87% or about 30% of the time, broadly matching IMGT annotations. Some IMGT-functional V segments, including TRBV6-2 and TRBV6-3, could not be told apart with the 87-base-pair reads, so those segments were excluded. The study gave a list of 150 to 200 TCR beta chains associated with cytomegalovirus. A group of highly shared sequence variants was considered likely to be a technical artifact of the sequencing pipeline. The earlier analysis of about 600 of the donors excluded approximately 17 rarely observed V segments, including chromosome 9 orphons, because counts were too low.

Recombination linked TRBV6-5 to TRBJ1-2; the D gene lacks a confident call. Sequenced material: PBMCs. The sequence came from a female donor in good health and CMV-seropositive. In nucleotide form, the sequence is TGTGCCAGCAGTTACTCAAGAGTCTATGGCTACACCTTC. Its protein is CASSYSRVYGYTF.